Below, 14 T cell receptor beta chains from the same sample are listed, as sequenced in a study of T cells in Graves' hyperthyroidism and ophthalmopathy. TCR beta CDR3 regions were amplified from RNA. RT-PCR in the first round (using the HTBI primer set) targeted the TCR CDR3. MiXCR, applied by TCRdb to the multiplex PCR reads, yields one record per CDR3 protein. The sample consists of 660,000 or so distinct CDR3 sequences, 45% of them appearing once. The sample taken for sequencing was peripheral blood or thyroid tissue (not recorded which). All receptors come from an adult man with Graves' disease, either hyperthyroidism or ophthalmopathy (not recorded which).

This clonotype was counted only a few times. The chain is built from TRBV20-1 and TRBJ2-5; D possibly corresponds to TRBD2 (5 bases). The CDR3 has 15 residues. Trimming took 3 bases from V and 4 from J, leaving 18 bases between them. Germline V gene data show CDR1 as DFQATT and CDR2 as SNEGSKA (reference sequence). The CDR3 sequence: CSASSPSRGGETQYF. As DNA, the CDR3 is TGCAGTGCTAGTTCTCCGTCTCGGGGTGGAGAGACCCAGTACTTC.

The J gene is TRBJ1-1, the V gene TRBV7-2, with no clear D. Germline V gene sequence: CDR1 SGHTA, CDR2 FQGNSA. The length of the CDR3 is 13 residues. V dropped 5 bases and J dropped 7 bases, with 14 bases sitting between them. The CDR3 sequence: CASSPTGVLEAFF. CDR3 coding DNA: TGTGCCAGCAGCCCTACCGGGGTCCTTGAAGCTTTCTTT.

This clonotype was counted many times. The chain uses TRBV14 and TRBJ1-6; D is undetermined. Trimming shortened V by 1 base and J by 7 bases, and 5 bases separated the two germline ends. Germline V gene data show CDR1 as SGHDN and CDR2 as FVKESK. The CDR3 is 13 amino acids. In DNA, the CDR3 is TGTGCCAGCAGCCAAGTACTCAATTCACCCCTCCACTTT. Residues: CASSQVLNSPLHF.

The V and J genes are TRBV5-1 and TRBJ2-5, with no clear D. The CDR3 runs 13 residues. Germline values: CDR1 SGHRS, CDR2 YFSETQ. V lost 0 bases to trimming and J lost 4 bases, with 7 bases between them. The DNA for the CDR3 is TGCGCCAGCAGCTTGGTAGGGTCAGAGACCCAGTACTTC. Translating it yields CASSLVGSETQYF.

This clonotype has a count of ten or more. The rearrangement links TRBV29-1 to TRBJ2-7; maybe TRBD2 (5 bases). Germline-derived CDR1 and CDR2 are SQVTM and ANQGSEA. The CDR3 contains 13 residues. Trimming removed 3 bases at V and 2 bases at J, with 11 bases between. The CDR3 bases are TGCAGCGTTGAGTTCGGGGATCCCTACGAGCAGTACTTC. Its translation: CSVEFGDPYEQYF.

The V and J genes are TRBV20-1 and TRBJ2-2; 7 nucleotides match TRBD1. This CDR3 comprises 14 residues. CDR1 and CDR2 (germline): DFQATT, SNEGSKA (reference sequence). Germline trimming cut 5 bases from V and 2 bases from J; bases unmatched to any gene: 5. CDR3 coding DNA: TGCAGTGCTTCCCGACAGGGTAACACCGGGGAGCTGTTTTTT. Its protein product is CSASRQGNTGELFF.

This clonotype was detected ten times or more. The J gene is TRBJ1-1, the V gene TRBV7-9, with D hard to call. CDR1 SEHNR and CDR2 FQNEAQ come from the germline V gene (reference sequence). V gave up 4 bases and J gave up 2 bases, with 8 bases separating them. There are 13 residues in the CDR3. The DNA of the CDR3 is TGTGCCAGCAGCTCGGGAGTAAACACTGAAGCTTTCTTT. Translation: CASSSGVNTEAFF.

The rearrangement uses TRBV19 and TRBJ2-7, with a tentative D call TRBD1 (6 bases). TRBJ2-1 explains the end of the DNA better; the J call may be wrong. This CDR3 region has 12 residues. CDR1 is LNHDA, CDR2 SQIVND, per germline (reference sequence). The CDR3 region has the DNA TGTGCCAGTTCACAGGGTCCCTACGAGCAGTTCTTC. It yields the protein CASSQGPYEQFF.

This chain links TRBV5-5 with TRBJ1-3; D is possibly TRBD1 (5 bases). The V and J ends lost 0 bases and 0 bases respectively, with 10 bases between them. There are 16 residues in the CDR3. The germline gives CDR1 SGHKS, CDR2 YYEKEE (reference sequence). CDR3 sequence (DNA): TGTGCCAGCAGCTTGGAGGGGCATTACTCTGGAAACACCATATATTTT. Its translation: CASSLEGHYSGNTIYF. The variable domain in full, completed from reference TRBV5-5 and TRBJ1-3, reads DAGVTQSPTHLIKTRGQQVTLRCSPISGHKSVSWYQQVLGQGPQFIFQYYEKEERGRGNFPDRFSARQFPNYSSELNVNALLLGDSALYLCASSLEGHYSGNTIYFGEGSWLTVV.

There are a few counts of this clonotype. The rearrangement links TRBV6-1 to TRBJ1-2; TRBD1 is a possible D gene (5 bases). The CDR3 runs to 14 residues. V lost 5 bases to trimming and J lost 3 bases, with 13 bases between them. Germline values: CDR1 MNHNS, CDR2 SASEGT. CDR3 in DNA: TGTGCCAGCAGTATTAAACAGGACGACTATGGCTACACCTTC. Amino acid sequence: CASSIKQDDYGYTF.

The sample holds many counts of this clonotype. The chain's CDR3 is CASRGLTQGSYGYTF. The CDR3 DNA reads TGTGCCAGCAGAGGGCTGACCCAGGGGAGCTATGGCTACACCTTC. The V call is TRBV2, the J call TRBJ1-2, with TRBD1 as a possible D gene (6 bases). CDR1 and CDR2 (germline): SNHLY, FYNNEI. The V end lost 6 bases, the J end lost 4 bases, and 18 bases lay between the germline ends. The CDR3 runs to 15 residues.

The V gene is TRBV10-2, the J gene TRBJ2-2; 8 bases agree with TRBD1. V was pared by 1 base and J by 4 bases, with 2 bases of the junction left unmatched. CDR1 is WSHSY and CDR2 is SAAADI in the germline V gene. This CDR3 has 15 residues. CDR3 bases: TGCGCCAGCAGTGAGTTGGGACAGGTCACCGGGGAGCTGTTTTTT. Translation: CASSELGQVTGELFF.

The CDR3 DNA is TGTGCCAGCAGCTTAGGTCGGTCCGGGTACGAGCAGTACTTC. It yields the protein CASSLGRSGYEQYF. This rearrangement joins TRBV7-9 to TRBJ2-7, with D unclear. V was cut by 1 base and J by 4 bases, with 11 bases left in between. Per germline, CDR1 SEHNR and CDR2 FQNEAQ (reference sequence). This CDR3 comprises 14 residues. The variable domain in full, completed from reference TRBV7-9 and TRBJ2-7, reads DTGVSQNPRHKITKRGQNVTFRCDPISEHNRLYWYRQTLGQGPEFLTYFQNEAQLEKSRLLSDRFSAERPKGSFSTLEIQRTEQGDSAMYLCASSLGRSGYEQYFGPGTRLTVT.

This clonotype has a count of ten or more. This chain links TRBV2 with TRBJ1-5; TRBD1 is a possible D gene (6 bases). Trimming removed 3 bases from V and 5 bases from J, with 11 bases in between. Germline loops: CDR1 SNHLY, CDR2 FYNNEI. This CDR3 is built from 14 residues. The CDR3 loop reads CASSDTGGHQPQHF. The DNA for the CDR3 is TGTGCCAGCAGTGATACTGGGGGGCATCAGCCCCAGCATTTT.